This section outlines one TCR beta chain sequence together with its context. Sequencing used immunoSEQ multiplex PCR; TCRdb keeps in-frame clones, though not all of them. Of roughly 120,000 clones in the sample, around 89% were seen once. This entry belongs to a study of cytomegalovirus exposure and HLA in healthy donors. Sequencing used PBMCs. This clonotype was sampled from a young man in good health and CMV-seronegative.

The CDR3, as DNA: TGTGCCAGCAGCTTGGTGGGCGAACAGCAGTTCTTC. Translation gives CASSLVGEQQFF. This chain connects TRBV5-4 to TRBJ2-1; D gene ambiguous. V was pared by 0 bases and J by 11 bases, with 9 bases between. The CDR3 length is 12 residues. The germline V gene has CDR1 SGHNT and CDR2 YYREEE (reference sequence).